This T cell receptor beta chain was profiled in a study of OX40 agonist ivuxolimab in advanced cancers. Study in general: Participants could have had prior anti-PD-1, anti-PD-L1 or anti-CTLA-4 therapy, and approximately 40% had some.

In regard to this clone: The antigen remains undetermined.

Broader study findings: CD8+ T cells (on average) carried more expanded clones than CD4+ T cells.

Measured with immunoSEQ multiplex PCR; TCRdb has only the in-frame clones, and not every one. The sample has around 80,000 clones, roughly 86% seen once. This specimen was CD4+ or CD8+ T cells sorted from blood, taken in a trial of the OX40 agonist ivuxolimab. The source of this sequence is an adult with an advanced solid tumor such as melanoma, head and neck, liver or kidney cancer.

The DNA for the CDR3 is TGTGCCAGCAGTGAAAGAGGGGGTCTGAACTATGGCTACACCTTC. Protein sequence: CASSERGGLNYGYTF. The J gene is TRBJ1-2, the V gene TRBV6-1; tentatively, D is TRBD1 (6 bases). Germline CDR1 MNHNS, CDR2 SASEGT. Trimming pared 2 bases from V and 2 bases from J, leaving 12 bases between. The CDR3 totals 15 residues.